The 12 T cell receptor beta chains listed next were all sequenced from one sample in a study of T cells in tuberculosis. The data were produced by immunoSEQ multiplex PCR, yet TCRdb's version contains in-frame clones alone and is incomplete. The sample holds 30,000 to 35,000 clones, approximately 93% seen once. Sequencing used PBMCs. Source of these receptors: a donor aged 10-30 years with latent tuberculosis or without tuberculosis infection.

This rearrangement joins TRBV5-1 to TRBJ1-2, with TRBD1 as a possible D gene (5 bases). Germline values: CDR1 SGHRS, CDR2 YFSETQ. Trimming took off 0 bases at V and 3 bases at J, with 9 bases between the two ends. The CDR3 has 14 amino acids. DNA for the CDR3: TGCGCCAGCAGCTTGGATCGCAGGGACTATGGCTACACCTTC. This translates into CASSLDRRDYGYTF.

The V call is TRBV5-1, the J call TRBJ1-1; 10 bases line up with TRBD1. This CDR3 contains 16 residues. Germline V gives CDR1 SGHRS, CDR2 YFSETQ. Trimming removed 5 bases from V and 3 bases from J; junction bases left unmatched: 10. The CDR3 is CASRDGTGAGDTEAFF. In nucleotides, the CDR3 is TGCGCCAGCAGGGATGGGACAGGGGCAGGGGACACTGAAGCTTTCTTT.

This chain connects TRBV10-2 to TRBJ1-1; the D gene is possibly TRBD1 (6 bases). The CDR3 is made up of 13 amino acids. V dropped 5 bases and J dropped 2 bases, with 9 bases sitting between them. CDR1 WSHSY and CDR2 SAAADI come from the germline V gene. The CDR3 DNA is TGCGCCAGCAGTATACAGGGAAACACTGAAGCTTTCTTT. This gives the protein CASSIQGNTEAFF.

V is TRBV6-5 and J is TRBJ2-2, with unresolved D. This CDR3 region has 13 residues. CDR1 and CDR2 (germline): MNHEY, SVGAGI. V lost 4 bases and J lost 2, with 5 bases in between. This CDR3 reads CASSFQNTGELFF. The CDR3 DNA follows: TGTGCCAGCAGTTTCCAAAACACCGGGGAGCTGTTTTTT.

In this sample, this clone turned up once. The V call is TRBV19, the J call TRBJ2-2; the D gene is possibly TRBD2 (5 bases). Trimming shortened V by 5 bases and J by 2 bases, and 12 bases separated the two germline ends. CDR3 size: 15 residues. Per germline, CDR1 LNHDA and CDR2 SQIVND (reference sequence). The CDR3 sequence: CASSLDSFNTGELFF. CDR3 DNA sequence: TGTGCCAGTAGTTTGGACTCCTTTAACACCGGGGAGCTGTTTTTT.

The chain joins TRBV19 to TRBJ2-7, with 8 positions matching TRBD1. The CDR3 length is 16 residues. In germline, CDR1 is LNHDA, CDR2 SQIVND (reference sequence). Trimming removed 4 bases from V and 1 base from J; junction bases left unmatched: 9. Here the CDR3 reads CASSRVLGTGSYEQYF. CDR3 nucleotides: TGTGCCAGTAGTAGGGTATTAGGGACAGGATCCTACGAGCAGTACTTC.

The chain employs TRBV4-1 and TRBJ2-2, with D perhaps TRBD2 (6 bases). Trimming removed 8 bases from V and 1 base from J, with 26 bases in between. CDR1 and CDR2 (germline): MGHRA, YSYEKL. The CDR3 extends over 19 amino acids. The CDR3 loop is CASVIGPGRDWKNTGELFF. The DNA for the CDR3 is TGCGCCAGCGTGATCGGCCCGGGCAGGGACTGGAAGAACACCGGGGAGCTGTTTTTT.

V is TRBV28 and J is TRBJ1-2; no clear D gene. The V gene's germline CDR1 is MDHEN and CDR2 SYDVKM. V lost 3 bases and J lost 1, with 18 bases in between. This CDR3 is built from 17 residues. The CDR3 sequence: CASSFLETSKLNYGYTF. In DNA, the CDR3 is TGTGCCAGCAGTTTTCTGGAGACTTCGAAACTTAACTATGGCTACACCTTC.

The chain recombines TRBV13 with TRBJ2-5; 8 bases map to TRBD1. The CDR3 has 16 residues. The junction had 7 bases not matched to a gene; V was cut back by 4 bases and J by 0 bases. Germline CDR1 is PRHDT and CDR2 is FYEKMQ (reference sequence). The CDR3 loop reads CASSYGQGWNQETQYF. In nucleotides, the CDR3 is TGTGCCAGCAGCTATGGACAGGGATGGAACCAAGAGACCCAGTACTTC.

This chain uses TRBV10-1 with TRBJ2-3; 12 bases agree with TRBD2. The V and J ends lost 0 bases and 5 bases, in that order; junction bases with no gene match: 15. Looked up from germline, CDR1 is WNHNN and CDR2 is SYGVQD (reference sequence). CDR3 size: 20 residues. CDR3 loop: CASSESRGLFGLAGRDTQYF. For the CDR3, the DNA is TGCGCCAGCAGTGAGTCGAGGGGTCTTTTTGGACTAGCGGGGAGAGATACGCAGTATTTT.

The chain combines TRBV5-6 with TRBJ1-3, with no clear D. CDR3 length equals 15 residues. The V gene's germline CDR1 is SGHDT and CDR2 YYEEEE. The V and J ends lost 0 bases and 0 bases respectively, with 7 bases between them. CDR3 sequence: CASSLGAASGNTIYF. In nucleotides, the CDR3 is TGTGCCAGCAGCTTGGGGGCAGCCTCTGGAAACACCATATATTTT.

This clone has a handful of counts. The rearrangement joins TRBV10-3 to TRBJ2-1; TRBD1 agrees at 8 bases. Germline V lookup: CDR1 ENHRY, CDR2 SYGVKD. The CDR3 runs to 14 residues. V lost 4 bases, J lost 1 base, and 0 bases stayed unmatched. CDR3: CAISGTGSYNEQFF. As DNA, the CDR3 is TGTGCCATCAGTGGGACAGGGTCCTACAATGAGCAGTTCTTC.